This TCR beta chain was documented in a study of blood T cell repertoires in COVID-19. Using immunoSEQ multiplex PCR, the repertoire was profiled, and TCRdb retains in-frame clones only, with some absent. The repertoire holds approximately 250,000 clones, roughly 85% seen once, with 5% to 6.5% in the top ten. Per the germline V gene, CDR1 is SGHRS and CDR2 is YFSETQ. Trimming left V 4 bases short and J 0 bases short, with 10 bases between. The CDR3 consists of 15 residues. This clonotype was sampled from a man aged 45-65 years with COVID-19, enrolled during active disease. The chain combines TRBV5-1 with TRBJ2-2; weak D call: TRBD1 (6 bases). Material: peripheral blood. The CDR3 nucleotides read TGCGCCAGCAGCCCGGGACACTCGAACACCGGGGAGCTGTTTTTT. Its protein product is CASSPGHSNTGELFF.